Following are 7 T cell receptor beta chains from one sample sequenced in a study of shared clonotypes between healthy human individuals. Naive CD8 isolation took CD45RO-negative cells positively selected for CCR7 and excluded terminally differentiated effector memory CD45RA+ cells. Generated by immunoSEQ multiplex PCR, the TCRdb table keeps only in-frame clones and is missing some. There are around 560,000 clones in the sample; approximately 95% occur only once, and over 0.09% lies in the top ten. The source material was naive CD8+ T cells sorted from blood. All receptors come from a woman in her twenties or thirties in good health.

J is TRBJ2-4 and V is TRBV15; 11 bases line up with TRBD2. From germline, CDR1 is LNHNV and CDR2 YYDKDF (reference sequence). J gave up 0 bases and V 0 bases, and 7 bases lay outside the gene matches. CDR3 length: 19 amino acids. CDR3 protein: CATSRDLVAGGIAKNIQYF. CDR3 coding DNA: TGTGCCACCAGCAGAGATTTAGTAGCGGGAGGGATAGCCAAAAACATTCAGTACTTC.

This clone was picked up one time. This chain links TRBV6-4 with TRBJ2-7; TRBD2 agrees at 7 bases. Germline V gene sequence: CDR1 MRHNA, CDR2 SNTAGT. J lost 3 bases, V lost 4 bases, and 15 bases had no gene match. The CDR3 length is 17 residues. The CDR3 region is CASSGVKKRDQGYEQYF. As DNA, the CDR3 is TGTGCCAGCAGTGGAGTGAAAAAGCGGGACCAGGGCTACGAGCAGTACTTC.

The CDR3 DNA is TGTGCCAGCAGTTTTGTGGACAGGGTTGGAAAGCAGTACTTC. Translation: CASSFVDRVGKQYF. The rearrangement joins TRBV28 to TRBJ2-7; 8 bases are shared with TRBD1. The germline V gene has CDR1 MDHEN and CDR2 SYDVKM. This CDR3 comprises 14 residues. Trimming removed 3 bases from V and 8 bases from J; junction bases left unmatched: 9.

The table lists this clone with a few counts. The chain has TRBV9 and TRBJ2-7; 8 bases fit TRBD1. CDR1 and CDR2 from the germline V gene are SGDLS and YYNGEE. With 3 bases clipped from V and 2 bases from J, the junction kept 4 bases outside the gene matches. This CDR3 region has 14 residues. CDR3: CASSGQGSPYEQYF. The CDR3 coding sequence is TGTGCCAGCAGCGGACAGGGGTCTCCCTACGAGCAGTACTTC.

The chain combines TRBV28 with TRBJ2-7; D uncertain. The CDR3 extends over 14 amino acids. Germline CDR1 is MDHEN and CDR2 is SYDVKM. V shed 3 bases and J shed 0 bases, with 9 bases lying between them. The CDR3: CASSFLPISYEQYF. The CDR3 DNA follows: TGTGCCAGCAGTTTCCTACCCATCTCCTACGAGCAGTACTTC.

This rearrangement joins TRBV9 to TRBJ2-2; D not resolved. Germline CDR1 reads SGDLS; CDR2 reads YYNGEE. V dropped 4 bases and J dropped 0 bases, with 19 bases sitting between them. The CDR3 is made up of 18 amino acids. The CDR3 DNA follows: TGTGCCAGCAGCCCTACCCCTTGGGCGGAGTCGAACACCGGGGAGCTGTTTTTT. Residues: CASSPTPWAESNTGELFF.

Note on this clone: Other DNA sequences from this sample encode an identical CDR3 as well. The chain links TRBV6-5 to TRBJ2-7; TRBD2 agrees at 7 bases. CDR3 length: 14 residues. CDR1 is MNHEY and CDR2 is SVGAGI in the germline V gene. V gave up 2 bases and J gave up 2 bases; unmatched junction bases: 3. CDR3 sequence reads: CASSYSLAAYEQYF. DNA of the CDR3: TGTGCCAGCAGTTACAGTCTAGCGGCCTACGAGCAGTACTTC.